The 21 T cell receptor beta chains below all came from one sample that was sequenced in a study of blood T cell repertoires in COVID-19. Clones were read by immunoSEQ multiplex PCR, and TCRdb kept only the in-frame ones, dropping some. The data contain around 300,000 clones, 75% to 85% of them singletons. Material for sequencing was peripheral blood. The receptors come from a human donor in a cohort sampled during active COVID-19.

V and J are TRBV7-2 and TRBJ1-3, with a weak D call TRBD1 (5 bases). The V gene's germline CDR1 is SGHTA and CDR2 FQGNSA. This CDR3 is built from 12 residues. Between the trimmed V and J ends, which lost 3 bases and 8 bases, there was a span of 8 bases. As DNA, the CDR3 is TGTGCCAGCAGCTTTGGGGGGGACACCATATATTTT. Its protein product is CASSFGGDTIYF.

The J gene is TRBJ2-3, the V gene TRBV4-1, with 7 bases lining up with TRBD1. The CDR3 has 14 amino acids. V lost 4 bases, J lost 2 bases, and 3 bases stayed unmatched. Per the germline V gene, CDR1 is MGHRA and CDR2 is YSYEKL. The DNA of the CDR3 is TGCGCCAGCAGCCGGGACAGAACCACAGATACGCAGTATTTT. This gives the protein CASSRDRTTDTQYF.

The V gene is TRBV27, the J gene TRBJ2-3; 13 bases fit TRBD2. Germline lookup yields CDR1 MNHEY and CDR2 SMNVEV (reference sequence). The J segment lost 1 base and the V segment lost 4 bases, leaving 17 bases of the junction unmatched. The CDR3 covers 21 residues. The CDR3 DNA reads as TGTGCCAGCAGTTCCAACGCTGGGACTAGCGGGGAACGAGGAGGCACAGATACGCAGTATTTT. It yields the protein CASSSNAGTSGERGGTDTQYF.

In regard to this clone: Other nucleotide sequences in the sample specify the same CDR3. The CDR3 loop reads CASSLVQGVYNEQFF. Written as DNA, the CDR3 is TGCGCCAGCAGCTTGGTACAGGGGGTGTACAATGAGCAGTTCTTC. This sequence joins TRBV5-1 and TRBJ2-1; TRBD1 aligns across 8 bases. From germline, CDR1 is SGHRS and CDR2 YFSETQ. J was trimmed by 4 bases and V by 0 bases; bases with no gene match: 3. The CDR3 is 15 residues long.

This chain connects TRBV5-1 to TRBJ2-1; 8 nucleotides align to TRBD2. The CDR3 contains 13 residues. Germline lookup yields CDR1 SGHRS and CDR2 YFSETQ. V lost 5 bases to trimming and J lost 10 bases; unmatched junction nucleotides: 8. DNA for the CDR3: TGCGCCAGCAGGACGGGACTAGTGGGCGAGCAGTTCTTC. Its protein is CASRTGLVGEQFF.

This clone was counted many times. This rearrangement joins TRBV4-1 to TRBJ2-7; 8 nucleotides agree with TRBD1. There are 15 residues in the CDR3. Looked up from germline, CDR1 is MGHRA and CDR2 is YSYEKL. Trimming took 2 bases from V and 1 from J; bases not matched to a gene: 4. CDR3: CASSQPGQASYEQYF. The CDR3 region has the DNA TGCGCCAGCAGCCAACCGGGACAGGCGTCCTACGAGCAGTACTTC.

V gene TRBV5-1 combines with J gene TRBJ2-1, with TRBD2 as a possible D gene (5 bases). Germline CDR1 SGHRS, CDR2 YFSETQ. V dropped 2 bases and J dropped 12 bases, with 21 bases sitting between them. The CDR3 length is 15 residues. DNA for the CDR3: TGCGCCAGCAGCTTCCGGGGATCGGAAACCCGGGGGCAGTTCTTC. This gives the protein CASSFRGSETRGQFF.

CDR3: CASSIYSVPSYEQYF. CDR3 nucleotide sequence: TGTGCCAGTAGTATCTATTCGGTACCTTCCTACGAGCAGTACTTC. This chain uses TRBV19 with TRBJ2-7; D is ambiguous. Trimming cost V 3 bases and J 1 base, with 13 bases left between them. This CDR3 comprises 15 residues. CDR1 is LNHDA, CDR2 SQIVND, per germline (reference sequence).

V and J are TRBV3-1 (or the pseudogene TRBV3-2) and TRBJ2-1; 8 positions agree with TRBD2. Trimming removed 2 bases from V and 9 bases from J; junction bases left unmatched: 15. CDR1 is LGHDT, CDR2 YNNKEL, per germline (reference sequence). The CDR3 spans 17 residues. CDR3 protein: CASSQYVGGGSLAEQFF. The CDR3 nucleotides read TGTGCCAGCAGCCAATACGTCGGCGGGGGGTCGCTCGCTGAGCAGTTCTTC.

The chain carries TRBV7-9 and TRBJ2-1; 7 bases fit TRBD2. V lost 3 bases to trimming and J lost 2 bases; unmatched junction nucleotides: 7. The CDR3 is 16 residues long. Germline lookup yields CDR1 SEHNR and CDR2 FQNEAQ (reference sequence). In DNA, the CDR3 is TGTGCCAGCAGCTTCCCTCGGGGGGTGCCCTACAATGAGCAGTTCTTC. Its translation is CASSFPRGVPYNEQFF.

The count of this clone is one. The rearrangement links TRBV6-5 to TRBJ2-7; D is perhaps TRBD1 (5 bases). The CDR3 sequence is 11 residues long. V shed 10 bases and J shed 7 bases, with 14 bases lying between them. Germline CDR1 and CDR2: MNHEY and SVGAGI. CDR3 in DNA: TGTGCCACAAAGGACAATTTGGAGCAGTACTTC. Protein sequence: CATKDNLEQYF.

The chain recombines TRBV7-7 with TRBJ2-2; maybe TRBD1 (6 bases). Trimming shortened V by 4 bases and J by 2 bases, and 14 bases separated the two germline ends. CDR1 SSHAT and CDR2 FNYEAQ come from the germline V gene (reference sequence). The CDR3 is made up of 16 amino acids. This chain's CDR3 is CASSSHPGQNTGELFF. CDR3 bases: TGTGCCAGCAGCTCACATCCGGGACAAAACACCGGGGAGCTGTTTTTT. The variable domain in full, with the rest retrieved from reference TRBV7-7 and TRBJ2-2, is GAGVSQSPRYKVTKRGQDVTLRCDPISSHATLYWYQQALGQGPEFLTYFNYEAQPDKSGLPSDRFSAERPEGSISTLTIQRTEQRDSAMYRCASSSHPGQNTGELFFGEGSRLTVL.

This chain links TRBV10-2 with TRBJ2-2; D call uncertain. This CDR3 is built from 14 residues. Per the germline V gene, CDR1 is WSHSY and CDR2 is SAAADI. V shed 2 bases and J shed 1 base, with 5 bases lying between them. This CDR3 reads CASSETENTGELFF. CDR3 DNA: TGCGCCAGCAGTGAGACAGAGAACACCGGGGAGCTGTTTTTT.

The genes are TRBV28 and TRBJ1-6, with 7 bases lining up with TRBD1. Germline CDR1 and CDR2: MDHEN and SYDVKM. Germline trimming cut 6 bases from V and 5 bases from J; bases unmatched to any gene: 1. This CDR3 comprises 13 residues. The CDR3 spells CASRTGNNSPLHF. Written as DNA, the CDR3 is TGTGCCAGCAGGACAGGGAATAATTCACCCCTCCACTTT.

Ten or more counts support this clone. The sample holds other DNA sequences that translate to the same CDR3. The rearrangement joins TRBV10-1 to TRBJ1-1; D unclear. Germline loops: CDR1 WNHNN, CDR2 SYGVQD (reference sequence). V lost 3 bases and J 1 base, leaving 3 bases between the germline ends. CDR3 size: 12 residues. The CDR3 reads CASSDRNTEAFF. In DNA form, the CDR3 reads TGCGCCAGCAGTGACAGGAACACTGAAGCTTTCTTT.

This chain joins TRBV19 and TRBJ1-6; possibly TRBD1 for D (6 bases). Trimming stripped 6 bases from V and 9 bases from J, with 18 bases between. Germline CDR1 and CDR2: LNHDA and SQIVND (reference sequence). This CDR3 contains 15 residues. CDR3 loop: CASRGPGQGSSPLHF. CDR3 sequence (DNA): TGTGCCAGTAGGGGACCGGGGCAGGGGAGTTCACCCCTCCACTTT.

The rearrangement uses TRBV3-1 (or the pseudogene TRBV3-2) and TRBJ1-4; D uncertain. This CDR3 comprises 14 residues. The V and J ends lost 4 bases and 13 bases respectively, with 19 bases between them. CDR1 and CDR2 from the germline V gene are LGHDT and YNNKEL (reference sequence). CDR3 region: CASSPTKGPEGLFF. The CDR3 nucleotides are TGTGCCAGCAGCCCCACTAAAGGGCCCGAGGGACTGTTTTTT.

V and J are TRBV6-1 and TRBJ1-5, with a possible D match to TRBD1 (5 bases). The germline V gene encodes CDR1 MNHNS and CDR2 SASEGT. Trimming left V 2 bases short and J 9 bases short, with 17 bases between. CDR3 length: 15 amino acids. The CDR3 DNA reads as TGTGCCAGCAGTGAACGTCTGGGCGGGGGTATGCCCCAGCATTTT. Its translation is CASSERLGGGMPQHF.

The V and J genes are TRBV7-2 and TRBJ2-7; 9 bases are shared with TRBD1. This CDR3 is 15 amino acids long. Germline V gene sequence: CDR1 SGHTA, CDR2 FQGNSA. The V gene end was trimmed by 5 bases and the J gene end by 7 bases; junction bases not matched to a gene: 12. The chain's CDR3 is CASSPLPGQGEEQYF. For the CDR3, the DNA is TGTGCCAGCAGCCCACTCCCGGGACAGGGCGAGGAGCAGTACTTC. The full variable domain, with the rest looked up from reference TRBV7-2 and TRBJ2-7, is GAGVSQSPSNKVTEKGKDVELRCDPISGHTALYWYRQSLGQGLEFLIYFQGNSAPDKSGLPSDRFSAERTGGSVSTLTIQRTQQEDSAVYLCASSPLPGQGEEQYFGPGTRLTVT.

This clone was seen once. The genes are TRBV6-2 or TRBV6-3 and TRBJ2-1, with a tentative D call TRBD2 (6 bases). CDR1 and CDR2 (germline): MNHEY, SVGEGT. The CDR3 length is 17 residues. Trimming took off 6 bases at V and 2 bases at J, with 20 bases between the two ends. The CDR3 DNA reads as TGTGCCAGCAGACCTCTAAAATCTAGCGCGGCCTACAATGAGCAGTTCTTC. Translating gives CASRPLKSSAAYNEQFF.

The chain links TRBV6-1 to TRBJ2-7; D may be TRBD1 (5 bases). The CDR3 length is 15 residues. V was trimmed by 1 base and J by 3 bases, leaving 13 bases between them. Germline V gene data show CDR1 as MNHNS and CDR2 as SASEGT. CDR3 loop: CASSEGPRENYEQYF. CDR3 DNA sequence: TGTGCCAGCAGTGAAGGGCCCAGGGAAAACTACGAGCAGTACTTC.